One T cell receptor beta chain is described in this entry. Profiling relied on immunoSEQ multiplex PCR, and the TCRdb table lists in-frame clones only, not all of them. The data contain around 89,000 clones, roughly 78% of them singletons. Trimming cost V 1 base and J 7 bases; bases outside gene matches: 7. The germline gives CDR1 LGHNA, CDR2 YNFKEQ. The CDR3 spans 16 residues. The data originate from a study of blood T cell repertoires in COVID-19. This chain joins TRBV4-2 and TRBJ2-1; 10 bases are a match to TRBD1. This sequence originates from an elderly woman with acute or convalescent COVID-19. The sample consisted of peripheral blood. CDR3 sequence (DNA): TGTGCCAGCAGCCAAGCGGACAGGGGGGCCCAGAATGAGCAGTTCTTC. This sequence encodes CASSQADRGAQNEQFF.